A selection of T cell receptor beta chains follows, all from one sample in a study of cytomegalovirus exposure and HLA in healthy donors. Repertoires were generated with immunoSEQ multiplex PCR, while TCRdb's copy carries only in-frame clones and drops some. This repertoire shows fewer than 200,000 clones, roughly 87% found once; its top ten account for about 0.5%. The sequenced material came from PBMCs. The receptors here all came from a woman in her fifties or sixties in good health and CMV-seronegative. Both conserved end residues are part of each CDR3. D genes are given only for firm matches. Expanded clones get a size class; other rows say once, few or many, or leave the size out.

TRBJ1-1 | - | - | TRBV28 | TGTGCCAGCACCTCTGGGGGCGGAAACCCTGAAGCTTTCTTT | CASTSGGGNPEAFF
TRBJ2-2 | - | - | TRBV2 | TGTGCCAGCACCGGACAGCGGAGCACCGGGGAGCTGTTTTTT | CASTGQRSTGELFF
TRBJ2-5 | few | TRBD1 | TRBV6-1 | TGTGCCAGCAGTCGGGACAGACAAGAGACCCAGTACTTC | CASSRDRQETQYF
TRBJ2-7 | - | - | TRBV6-1 | TGTGCCAGCAGGGCAGCCTACGAGCAGTACTTC | CASRAAYEQYF
TRBJ2-1 | - | - | TRBV5-6 | TGTGCCAGCAGCCTAAAGGGGGGGCATGAGCAGTTCTTC | CASSLKGGHEQFF
TRBJ2-3 | - | - | TRBV2 | TGTGCCAGCAGTGACGGTTCTAGCGCAGTAGGTACGCAGTATTTT | CASSDGSSAVGTQYF
TRBJ1-5 | - | - | TRBV7-2 | TGTGCCAGCAGCTCCAGGGGTGGCAATCAGCCCCAGCATTTT | CASSSRGGNQPQHF
TRBJ2-1 | - | TRBD2 | TRBV10-1 | TGCGCCAGCAGTGACCTAGCGGGGGGGAATGAGCAGTTCTTC | CASSDLAGGNEQFF
TRBJ1-1 | few | - | TRBV6-5 | TGTGCCAGCAGTTACTCCCGGGACACACCAGAAGCTTTCTTT | CASSYSRDTPEAFF
TRBJ2-7 | - | TRBD1 | TRBV28 | TGTGCCAGCAGCCCCACCGGGACAGGGGCCTACGAGCAGTACTTC | CASSPTGTGAYEQYF
TRBJ1-2 | - | TRBD1 | TRBV28 | TGTGCCACCGCCATAACCGAGACAGGGCCCTATGGCTACACCTTC | CATAITETGPYGYTF
TRBJ2-7 | once | - | TRBV4-1 | TGCGCCAGCAGCGCCATGCCTCAGGGGAGATCCTACGAGCAGTACTTC | CASSAMPQGRSYEQYF
TRBJ2-1 | - | TRBD2 | TRBV6-5 | TGTGCCAGCAGGGGATTGACTAGCGGGAATGAGCAGTTCTTC | CASRGLTSGNEQFF